The next 4 T cell receptor beta chains were all read from a single sample in a study of blood T cells in healthy people across ages. Together with a sample-barcoded 5' primer, a J-beta primer mix was included in a second PCR lasting about 7 to 11 cycles. TCRdb independently ran MiXCR on the 5' RACE reads; one entry per CDR3 protein. In the table there are fewer than 1,000,000 distinct CDR3 sequences, about 42% of which are singletons. The sequencing input was blood. These receptor sequences come from an elderly man in good health.

As regards this clonotype: At one end the junction does not follow the germline gene, possibly because of a read error. V gene TRBV27 combines with J gene TRBJ1-3; a weak D match, TRBD1 (5 bases). The CDR3 totals 14 residues. Per germline, CDR1 MNHEY and CDR2 SMNVEV (reference sequence). The CDR3 loop is CASSSGTAGNTTYF. The CDR3 nucleotides are TGTGCCAGCAGTTCCGGGACGGCTGGAAACACCACATATTTT.

There are a few counts of this clonotype. The gene calls are TRBV11-3 and TRBJ2-5, with 8 nucleotides matching TRBD2. V was pared by 5 bases and J by 5 bases, with 13 bases of the junction left unmatched. From germline, CDR1 is SGHNT and CDR2 YENEEA. This CDR3 has 16 amino acids. This chain's CDR3 is CASSRRGAGVAETQYF. The CDR3 DNA is TGTGCCAGCAGCCGTCGGGGAGCGGGAGTTGCTGAGACCCAGTACTTC.

Points on this clonotype: Being one base from a much bigger clone, this may be a read error. CDR3 residues: CVSSAQTGRAGELFF. CDR3 DNA sequence: TGTGTCAGCAGCGCCCAGACAGGGCGTGCCGGGGAGCTGTTTTTT. The chain has TRBV7-2 and TRBJ2-2; 7 bases agree with TRBD1. Germline lookup yields CDR1 SGHTA and CDR2 FQGNSA. The CDR3 spans 15 residues.

The rearrangement joins TRBV12-3 or TRBV12-4 to TRBJ2-3, with D perhaps TRBD2 (7 bases). Between the trimmed V and J ends, which lost 5 bases and 4 bases, there was a span of 19 bases. The CDR3 length is 16 residues. CDR3 DNA: TGTGCCAGCAGTCATAGGATAGGGGGGGCCTCAGATACGCAGTATTTT. Translation gives CASSHRIGGASDTQYF.